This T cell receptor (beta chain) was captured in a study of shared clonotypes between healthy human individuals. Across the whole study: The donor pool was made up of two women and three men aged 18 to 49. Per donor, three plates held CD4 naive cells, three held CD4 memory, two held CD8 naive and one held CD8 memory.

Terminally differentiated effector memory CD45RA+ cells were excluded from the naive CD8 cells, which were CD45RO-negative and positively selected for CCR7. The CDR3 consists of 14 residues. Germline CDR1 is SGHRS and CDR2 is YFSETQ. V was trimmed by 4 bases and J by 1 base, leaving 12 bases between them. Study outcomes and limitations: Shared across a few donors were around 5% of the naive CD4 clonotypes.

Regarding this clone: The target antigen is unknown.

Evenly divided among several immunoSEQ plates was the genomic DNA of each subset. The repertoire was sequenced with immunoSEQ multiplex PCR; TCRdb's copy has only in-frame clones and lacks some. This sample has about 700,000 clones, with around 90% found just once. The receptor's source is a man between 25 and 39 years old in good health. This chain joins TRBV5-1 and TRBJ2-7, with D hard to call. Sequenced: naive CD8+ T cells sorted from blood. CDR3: CASSADLVSYEQYF. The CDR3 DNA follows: TGCGCCAGCAGCGCGGATCTCGTGTCCTACGAGCAGTACTTC. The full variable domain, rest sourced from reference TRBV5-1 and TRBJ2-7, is KAGVTQTPRYLIKTRGQQVTLSCSPISGHRSVSWYQQTPGQGLQFLFEYFSETQRNKGNFPGRFSGRQFSNSRSEMNVSTLELGDSALYLCASSADLVSYEQYFGPGTRLTVT.